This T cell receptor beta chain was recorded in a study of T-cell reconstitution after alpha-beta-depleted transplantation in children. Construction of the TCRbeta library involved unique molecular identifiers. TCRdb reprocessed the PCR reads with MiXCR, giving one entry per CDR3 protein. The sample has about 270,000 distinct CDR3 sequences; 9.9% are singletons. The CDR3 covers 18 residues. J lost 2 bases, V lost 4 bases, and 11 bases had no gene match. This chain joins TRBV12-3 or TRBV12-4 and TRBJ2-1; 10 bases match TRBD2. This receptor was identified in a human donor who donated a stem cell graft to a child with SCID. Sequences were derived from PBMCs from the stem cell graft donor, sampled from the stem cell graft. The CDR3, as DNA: TGTGCCAGCAGTTCGGTAGCGGGGGGCTTTAGCGCCTACAATGAGCAGTTCTTC. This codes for CASSSVAGGFSAYNEQFF.